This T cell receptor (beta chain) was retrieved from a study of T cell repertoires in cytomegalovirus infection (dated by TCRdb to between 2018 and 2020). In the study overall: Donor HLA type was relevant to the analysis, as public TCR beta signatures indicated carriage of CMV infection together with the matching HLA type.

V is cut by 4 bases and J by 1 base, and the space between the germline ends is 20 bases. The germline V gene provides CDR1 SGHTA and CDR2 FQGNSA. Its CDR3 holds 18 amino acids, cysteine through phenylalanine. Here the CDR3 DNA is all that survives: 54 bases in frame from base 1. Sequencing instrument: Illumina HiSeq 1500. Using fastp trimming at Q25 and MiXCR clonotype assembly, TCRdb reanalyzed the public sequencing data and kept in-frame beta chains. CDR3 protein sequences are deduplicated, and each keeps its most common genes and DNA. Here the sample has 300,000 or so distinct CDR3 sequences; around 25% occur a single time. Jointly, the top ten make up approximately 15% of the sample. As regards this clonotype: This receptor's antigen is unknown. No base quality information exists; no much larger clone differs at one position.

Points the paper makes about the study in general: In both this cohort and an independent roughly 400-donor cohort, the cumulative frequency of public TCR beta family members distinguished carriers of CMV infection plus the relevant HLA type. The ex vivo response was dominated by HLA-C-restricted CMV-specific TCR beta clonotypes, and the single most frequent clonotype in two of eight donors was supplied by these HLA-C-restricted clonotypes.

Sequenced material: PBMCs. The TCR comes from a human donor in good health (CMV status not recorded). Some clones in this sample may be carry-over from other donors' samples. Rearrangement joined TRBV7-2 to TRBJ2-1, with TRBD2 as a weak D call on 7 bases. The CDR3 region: CASSSGGGRGRSYNEQFF. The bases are TGTGCCAGCAGCTCTGGGGGCGGGAGAGGGAGATCCTACAATGAGCAGTTCTTC.